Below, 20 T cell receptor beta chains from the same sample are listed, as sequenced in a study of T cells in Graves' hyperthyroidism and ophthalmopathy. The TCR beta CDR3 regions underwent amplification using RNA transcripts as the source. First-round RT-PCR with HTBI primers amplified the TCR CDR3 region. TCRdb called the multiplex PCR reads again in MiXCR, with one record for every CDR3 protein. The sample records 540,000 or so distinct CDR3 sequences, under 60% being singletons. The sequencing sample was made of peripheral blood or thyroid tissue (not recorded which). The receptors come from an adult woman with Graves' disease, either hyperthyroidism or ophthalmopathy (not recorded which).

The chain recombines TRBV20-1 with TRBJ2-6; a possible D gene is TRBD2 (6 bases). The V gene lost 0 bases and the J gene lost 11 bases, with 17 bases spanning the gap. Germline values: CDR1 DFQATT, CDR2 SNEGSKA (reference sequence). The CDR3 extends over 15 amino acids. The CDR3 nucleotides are TGCAGTGCTAGAGATGGGATAGCGGTGACCTACGTCCTGACTTTC. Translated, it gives CSARDGIAVTYVLTF.

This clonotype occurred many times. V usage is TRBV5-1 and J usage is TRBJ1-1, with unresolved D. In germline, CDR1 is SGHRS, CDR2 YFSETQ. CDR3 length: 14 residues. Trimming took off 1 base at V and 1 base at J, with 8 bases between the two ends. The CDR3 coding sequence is TGCGCCAGCAGCTTGTTTGAATCGAACACTGAAGCTTTCTTT. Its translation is CASSLFESNTEAFF.

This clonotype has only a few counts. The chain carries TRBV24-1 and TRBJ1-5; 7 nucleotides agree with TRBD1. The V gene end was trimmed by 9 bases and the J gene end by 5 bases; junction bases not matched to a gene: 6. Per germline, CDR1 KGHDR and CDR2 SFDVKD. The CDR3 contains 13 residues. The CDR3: CATGDRADQPQHF. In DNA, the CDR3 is TGTGCCACCGGCGACAGGGCGGATCAGCCCCAGCATTTT.

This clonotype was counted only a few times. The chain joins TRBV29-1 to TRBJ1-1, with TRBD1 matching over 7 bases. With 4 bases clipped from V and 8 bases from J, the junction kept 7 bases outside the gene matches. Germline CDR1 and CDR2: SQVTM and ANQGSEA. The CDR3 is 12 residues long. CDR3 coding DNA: TGCAGCGTTGTACGGGAGACAGGGGAAGCTTTCTTT. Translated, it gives CSVVRETGEAFF.

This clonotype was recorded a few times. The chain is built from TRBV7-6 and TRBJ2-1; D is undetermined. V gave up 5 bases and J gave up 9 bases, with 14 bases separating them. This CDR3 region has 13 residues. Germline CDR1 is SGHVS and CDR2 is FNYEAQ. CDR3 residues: CASSPGLPSEQFF. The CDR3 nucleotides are TGTGCCAGCAGCCCCGGGCTACCGTCTGAGCAGTTCTTC.

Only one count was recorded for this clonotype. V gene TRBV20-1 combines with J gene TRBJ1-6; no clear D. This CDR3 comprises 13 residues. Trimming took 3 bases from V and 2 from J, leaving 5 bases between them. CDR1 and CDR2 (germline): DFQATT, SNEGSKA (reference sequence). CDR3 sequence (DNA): TGCAGTGCTAGCTCGACCTATAATTCACCCCTCCACTTT. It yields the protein CSASSTYNSPLHF.

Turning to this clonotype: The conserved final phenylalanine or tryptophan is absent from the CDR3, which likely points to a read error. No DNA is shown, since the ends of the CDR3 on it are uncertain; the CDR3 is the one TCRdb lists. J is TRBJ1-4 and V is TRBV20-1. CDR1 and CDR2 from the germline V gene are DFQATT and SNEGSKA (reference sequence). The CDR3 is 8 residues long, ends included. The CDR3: CSASPGRG.

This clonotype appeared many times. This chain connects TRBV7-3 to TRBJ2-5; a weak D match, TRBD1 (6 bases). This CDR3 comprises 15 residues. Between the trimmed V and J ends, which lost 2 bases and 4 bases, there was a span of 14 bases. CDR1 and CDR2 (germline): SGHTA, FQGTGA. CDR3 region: CASSLQQGERETQYF. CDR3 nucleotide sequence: TGTGCCAGCAGCTTACAACAGGGTGAAAGAGAGACCCAGTACTTC. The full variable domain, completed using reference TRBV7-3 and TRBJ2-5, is GAGVSQTPSNKVTEKGKYVELRCDPISGHTALYWYRQSLGQGPEFLIYFQGTGAADDSGLPNDRFFAVRPEGSVSTLKIQRTERGDSAVYLCASSLQQGERETQYFGPGTRLLVL.

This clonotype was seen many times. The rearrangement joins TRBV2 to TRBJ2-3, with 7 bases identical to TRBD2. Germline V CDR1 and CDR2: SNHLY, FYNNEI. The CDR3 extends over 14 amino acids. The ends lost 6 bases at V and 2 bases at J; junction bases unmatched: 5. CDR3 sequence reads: CASRKREDTDTQYF. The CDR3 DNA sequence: TGTGCCAGCAGGAAGCGGGAAGACACAGATACGCAGTATTTT.

In nucleotides, the CDR3 is TGTGCCACCAGCTACCGAGCAACTAATGAAAAACTGTTTTTT. This gives the protein CATSYRATNEKLFF. The genes are TRBV15 and TRBJ1-4, with D unclear. CDR3 length: 14 amino acids. CDR1 and CDR2 from the germline V gene are LNHNV and YYDKDF (reference sequence). V lost 5 bases and J 0 bases, leaving 7 bases between the germline ends.

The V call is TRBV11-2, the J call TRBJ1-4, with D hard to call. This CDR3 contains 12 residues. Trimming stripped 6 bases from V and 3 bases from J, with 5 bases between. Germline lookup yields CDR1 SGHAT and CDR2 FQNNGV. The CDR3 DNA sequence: TGTGCCAGCAGGGCCTCTAATGAAAAACTGTTTTTT. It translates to CASRASNEKLFF.

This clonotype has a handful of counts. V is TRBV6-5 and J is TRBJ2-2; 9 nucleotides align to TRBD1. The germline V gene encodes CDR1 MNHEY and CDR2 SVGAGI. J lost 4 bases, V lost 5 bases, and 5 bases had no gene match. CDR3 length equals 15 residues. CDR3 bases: TGTGCCAGCAGTACCCGACAGGGGGGCACCGGGGAGCTGTTTTTT. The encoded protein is CASSTRQGGTGELFF.

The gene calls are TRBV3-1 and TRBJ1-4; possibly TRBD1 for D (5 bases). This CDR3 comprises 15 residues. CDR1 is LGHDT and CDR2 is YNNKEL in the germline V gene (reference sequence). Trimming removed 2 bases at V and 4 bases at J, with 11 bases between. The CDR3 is CASSQRDLINEKLFF. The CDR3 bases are TGTGCCAGCAGCCAACGGGACTTAATTAATGAAAAACTGTTTTTT.

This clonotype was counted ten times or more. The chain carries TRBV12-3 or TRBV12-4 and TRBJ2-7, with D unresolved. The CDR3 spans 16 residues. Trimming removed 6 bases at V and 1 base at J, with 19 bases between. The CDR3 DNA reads TGTGCCAGCAGCTACCGGGTCTCCCCTTTATCCTACGAGCAGTACTTC. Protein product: CASSYRVSPLSYEQYF.

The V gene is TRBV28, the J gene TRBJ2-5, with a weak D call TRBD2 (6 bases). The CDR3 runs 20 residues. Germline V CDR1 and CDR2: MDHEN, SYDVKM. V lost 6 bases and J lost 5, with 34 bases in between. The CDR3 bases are TGTGCCAGCAGGACTATGATAGGGCACGAGCAGATCGTTGGGGGGGAGACCCAGTACTTC. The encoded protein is CASRTMIGHEQIVGGETQYF.

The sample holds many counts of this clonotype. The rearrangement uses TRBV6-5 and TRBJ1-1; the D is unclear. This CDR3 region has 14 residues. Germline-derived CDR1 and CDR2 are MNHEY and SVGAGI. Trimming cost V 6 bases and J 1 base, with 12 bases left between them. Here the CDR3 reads CASRLSTGNTEAFF. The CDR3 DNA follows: TGTGCCAGCAGACTCAGTACGGGGAACACTGAAGCTTTCTTT.

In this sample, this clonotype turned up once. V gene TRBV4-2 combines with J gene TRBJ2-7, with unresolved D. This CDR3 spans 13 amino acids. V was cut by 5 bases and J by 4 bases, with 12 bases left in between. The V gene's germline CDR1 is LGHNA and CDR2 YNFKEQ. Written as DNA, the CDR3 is TGTGCCAGCAGCATCTCGGTGGAATACGAGCAGTACTTC. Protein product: CASSISVEYEQYF.

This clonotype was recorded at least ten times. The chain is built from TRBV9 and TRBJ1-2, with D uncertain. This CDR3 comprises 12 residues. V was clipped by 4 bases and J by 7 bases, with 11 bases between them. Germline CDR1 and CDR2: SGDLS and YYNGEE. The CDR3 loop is CASSRIEGGYTF. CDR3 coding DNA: TGTGCCAGCAGCCGCATTGAGGGTGGCTACACCTTC. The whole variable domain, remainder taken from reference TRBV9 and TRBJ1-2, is DSGVTQTPKHLITATGQRVTLRCSPRSGDLSVYWYQQSLDQGLQFLIQYYNGEERAKGNILERFSAQQFPDLHSELNLSSLELGDSALYFCASSRIEGGYTFGSGTRLTVV.

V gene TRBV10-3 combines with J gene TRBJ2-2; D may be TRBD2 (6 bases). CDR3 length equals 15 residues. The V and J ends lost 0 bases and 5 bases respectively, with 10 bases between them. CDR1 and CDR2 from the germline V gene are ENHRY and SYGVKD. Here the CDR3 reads CAISESSGRTGELFF. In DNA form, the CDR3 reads TGTGCCATCAGTGAGTCTAGCGGACGAACCGGGGAGCTGTTTTTT.

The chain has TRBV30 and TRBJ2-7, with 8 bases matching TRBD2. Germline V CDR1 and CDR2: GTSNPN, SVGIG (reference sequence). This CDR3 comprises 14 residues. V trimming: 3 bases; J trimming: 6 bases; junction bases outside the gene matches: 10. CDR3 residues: CAWRYWSGRSEQYF. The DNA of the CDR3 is TGTGCCTGGAGATATTGGAGCGGGAGAAGCGAGCAGTACTTC.